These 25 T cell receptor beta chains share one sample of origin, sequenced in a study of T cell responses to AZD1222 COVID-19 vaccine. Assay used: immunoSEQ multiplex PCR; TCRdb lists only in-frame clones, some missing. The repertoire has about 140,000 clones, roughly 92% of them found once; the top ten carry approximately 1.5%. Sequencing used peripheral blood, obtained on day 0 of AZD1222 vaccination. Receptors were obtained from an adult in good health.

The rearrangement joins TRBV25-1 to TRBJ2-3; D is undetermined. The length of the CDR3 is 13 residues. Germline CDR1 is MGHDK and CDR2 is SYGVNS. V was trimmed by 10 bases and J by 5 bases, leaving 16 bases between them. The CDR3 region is CATAVIYGDTQYF. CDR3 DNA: TGTGCCACCGCCGTGATCTACGGAGATACGCAGTATTTT.

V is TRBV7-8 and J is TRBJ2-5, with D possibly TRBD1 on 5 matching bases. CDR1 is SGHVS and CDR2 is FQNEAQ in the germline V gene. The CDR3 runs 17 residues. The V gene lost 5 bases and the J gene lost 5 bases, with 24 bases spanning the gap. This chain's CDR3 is CASSPTKRERGRETQYF. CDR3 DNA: TGTGCCAGCAGCCCCACTAAACGAGAAAGGGGAAGGGAGACCCAGTACTTC.

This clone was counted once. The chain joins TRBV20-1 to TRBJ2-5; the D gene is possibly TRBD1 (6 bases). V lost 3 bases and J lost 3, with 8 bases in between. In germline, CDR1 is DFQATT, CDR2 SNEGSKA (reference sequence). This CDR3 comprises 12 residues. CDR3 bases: TGCAGTGCTAGTGGGGACAAAGAGACCCAGTACTTC. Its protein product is CSASGDKETQYF.

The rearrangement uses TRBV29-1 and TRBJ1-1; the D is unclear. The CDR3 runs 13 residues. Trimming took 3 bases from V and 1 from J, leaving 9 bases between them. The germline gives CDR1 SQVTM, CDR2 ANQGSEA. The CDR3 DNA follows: TGCAGCGTTGAGAACATTCGGAACACTGAAGCTTTCTTT. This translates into CSVENIRNTEAFF.

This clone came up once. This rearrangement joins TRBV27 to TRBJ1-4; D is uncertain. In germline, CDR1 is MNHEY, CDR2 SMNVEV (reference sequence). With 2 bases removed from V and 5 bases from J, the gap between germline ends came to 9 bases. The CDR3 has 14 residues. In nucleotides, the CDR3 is TGTGCCAGCAGTTTAAGGGATCCGAATGAAAAACTGTTTTTT. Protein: CASSLRDPNEKLFF.

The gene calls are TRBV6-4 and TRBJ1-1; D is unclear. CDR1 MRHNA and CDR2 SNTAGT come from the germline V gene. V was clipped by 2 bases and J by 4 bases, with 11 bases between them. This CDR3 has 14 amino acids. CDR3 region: CASSDGSGATEAFF. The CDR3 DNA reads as TGTGCCAGCAGTGACGGGTCAGGTGCCACTGAAGCTTTCTTT.

The CDR3 spells CATSRSAGTPISGANVLTF. In DNA, the CDR3 is TGTGCCACCAGCAGATCAGCCGGGACTCCAATCTCTGGGGCCAACGTCCTGACTTTC. This chain connects TRBV15 to TRBJ2-6; tentative D call: TRBD2 (6 bases). The V and J ends lost 2 bases and 0 bases respectively, with 17 bases between them. The CDR3 spans 19 residues. The germline CDR1 and CDR2 sequences are LNHNV and YYDKDF (reference sequence).

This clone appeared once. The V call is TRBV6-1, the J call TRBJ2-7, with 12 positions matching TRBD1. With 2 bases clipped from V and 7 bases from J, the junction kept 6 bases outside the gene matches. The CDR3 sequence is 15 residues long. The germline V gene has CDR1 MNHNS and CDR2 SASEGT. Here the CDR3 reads CASSEYGTGGGEQYF. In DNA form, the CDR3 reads TGTGCCAGCAGTGAATACGGGACAGGGGGCGGTGAGCAGTACTTC.

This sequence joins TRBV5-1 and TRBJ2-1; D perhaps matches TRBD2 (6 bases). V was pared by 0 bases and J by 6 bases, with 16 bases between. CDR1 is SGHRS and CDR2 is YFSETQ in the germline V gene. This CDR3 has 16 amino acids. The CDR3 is CASSLGASGRINEQFF. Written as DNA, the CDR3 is TGCGCCAGCAGCTTGGGGGCCAGCGGGCGAATCAATGAGCAGTTCTTC.

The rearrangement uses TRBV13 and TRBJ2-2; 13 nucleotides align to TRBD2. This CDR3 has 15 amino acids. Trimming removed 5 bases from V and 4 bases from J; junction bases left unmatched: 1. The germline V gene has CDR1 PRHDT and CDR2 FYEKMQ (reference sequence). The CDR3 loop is CASSRLAGGTGELFF. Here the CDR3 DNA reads TGTGCCAGCAGCCGACTAGCGGGAGGCACCGGGGAGCTGTTTTTT.

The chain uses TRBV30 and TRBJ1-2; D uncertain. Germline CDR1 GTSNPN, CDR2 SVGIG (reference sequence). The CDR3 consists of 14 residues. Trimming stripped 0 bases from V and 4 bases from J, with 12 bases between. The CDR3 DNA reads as TGTGCCTGGAGTGTGAAAGGTTGGGTCTATGGCTACACCTTC. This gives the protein CAWSVKGWVYGYTF. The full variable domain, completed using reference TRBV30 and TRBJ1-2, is SQTIHQWPATLVQPVGSPLSLECTVEGTSNPNLYWYRQAAGRGLQLLFYSVGIGQISSEVPQNLSASRPQDRQFILSSKKLLLSDSGFYLCAWSVKGWVYGYTFGSGTRLTVV.

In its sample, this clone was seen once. The DNA for the CDR3 is TGTGCCAGCACCCTGGGTCTTGGGAGCACAGATACGCAGTATTTT. Translation gives CASTLGLGSTDTQYF. This chain joins TRBV7-6 and TRBJ2-3, with D uncertain. This CDR3 spans 15 amino acids. The V and J ends lost 7 bases and 0 bases respectively, with 14 bases between them. Looked up from germline, CDR1 is SGHVS and CDR2 is FNYEAQ.

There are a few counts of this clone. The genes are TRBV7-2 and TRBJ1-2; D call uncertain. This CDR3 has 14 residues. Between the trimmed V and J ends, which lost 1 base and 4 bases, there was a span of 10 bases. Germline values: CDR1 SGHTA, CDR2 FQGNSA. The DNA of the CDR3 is TGTGCCAGCAGCTTAGAGGGTCCCCTCTATGGCTACACCTTC. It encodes CASSLEGPLYGYTF. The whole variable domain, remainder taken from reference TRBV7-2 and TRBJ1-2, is GAGVSQSPSNKVTEKGKDVELRCDPISGHTALYWYRQSLGQGLEFLIYFQGNSAPDKSGLPSDRFSAERTGGSVSTLTIQRTQQEDSAVYLCASSLEGPLYGYTFGSGTRLTVV.

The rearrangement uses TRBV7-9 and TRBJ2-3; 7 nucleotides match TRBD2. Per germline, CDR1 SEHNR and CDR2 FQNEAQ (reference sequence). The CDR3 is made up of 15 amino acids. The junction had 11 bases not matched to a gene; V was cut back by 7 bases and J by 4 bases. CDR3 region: CASTHAGERPDTQYF. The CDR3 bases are TGTGCCAGCACCCATGCGGGGGAGAGGCCAGATACGCAGTATTTT.

The CDR3 loop is CASSPTGGETQYF. The CDR3 DNA sequence: TGTGCCAGCAGCCCTACTGGGGGCGAGACCCAGTACTTC. This chain uses TRBV7-9 with TRBJ2-5; a weak D match, TRBD1 (6 bases). Germline CDR1 SEHNR, CDR2 FQNEAQ (reference sequence). The ends were cut back, 5 bases at V and 5 bases at J, with 12 bases in the middle. The CDR3 contains 13 residues. The full variable domain, in which reference TRBV7-9 and TRBJ2-5 provide the parts outside the CDR3, is DTGVSQNPRHKITKRGQNVTFRCDPISEHNRLYWYRQTLGQGPEFLTYFQNEAQLEKSRLLSDRFSAERPKGSFSTLEIQRTEQGDSAMYLCASSPTGGETQYFGPGTRLLVL.

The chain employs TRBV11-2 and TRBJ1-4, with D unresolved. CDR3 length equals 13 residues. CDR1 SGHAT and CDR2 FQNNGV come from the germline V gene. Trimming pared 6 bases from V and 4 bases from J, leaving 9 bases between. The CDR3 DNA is TGTGCCAGCAGTAGGGAGCTTAATGAAAAACTGTTTTTT. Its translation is CASSRELNEKLFF. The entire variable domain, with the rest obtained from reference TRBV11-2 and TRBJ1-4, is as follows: EAGVAQSPRYKIIEKRQSVAFWCNPISGHATLYWYQQILGQGPKLLIQFQNNGVVDDSQLPKDRFSAERLKGVDSTLKIQPAKLEDSAVYLCASSRELNEKLFFGSGTQLSVL.

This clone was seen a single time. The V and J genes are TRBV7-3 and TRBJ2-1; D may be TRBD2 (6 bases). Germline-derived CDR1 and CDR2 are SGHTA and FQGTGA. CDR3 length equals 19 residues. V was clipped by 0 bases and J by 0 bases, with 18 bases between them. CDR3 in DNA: TGTGCCAGCAGCTTAACGGAGGGCCAGTGGAGATCCTCCTACAATGAGCAGTTCTTC. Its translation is CASSLTEGQWRSSYNEQFF.

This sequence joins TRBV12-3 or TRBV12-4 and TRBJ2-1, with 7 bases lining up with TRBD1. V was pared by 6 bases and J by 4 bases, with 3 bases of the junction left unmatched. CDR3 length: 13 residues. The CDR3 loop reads CASSFRGYNEQFF. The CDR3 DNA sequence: TGTGCCAGCAGCTTCAGGGGGTACAATGAGCAGTTCTTC.

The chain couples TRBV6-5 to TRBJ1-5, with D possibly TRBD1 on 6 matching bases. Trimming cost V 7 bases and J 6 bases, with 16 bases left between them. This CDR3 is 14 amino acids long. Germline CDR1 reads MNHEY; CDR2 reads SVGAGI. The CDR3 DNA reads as TGTGCCAGCATTCCCCGGGGGCAGGGTCAGCCCCAGCATTTT. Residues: CASIPRGQGQPQHF.

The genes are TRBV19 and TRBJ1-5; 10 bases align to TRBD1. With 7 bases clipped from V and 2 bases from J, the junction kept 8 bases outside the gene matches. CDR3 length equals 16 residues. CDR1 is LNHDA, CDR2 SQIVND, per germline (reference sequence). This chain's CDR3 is CASKRDRGFGNQPQHF. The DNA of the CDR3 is TGTGCCAGTAAGAGGGACAGGGGATTTGGCAATCAGCCCCAGCATTTT.

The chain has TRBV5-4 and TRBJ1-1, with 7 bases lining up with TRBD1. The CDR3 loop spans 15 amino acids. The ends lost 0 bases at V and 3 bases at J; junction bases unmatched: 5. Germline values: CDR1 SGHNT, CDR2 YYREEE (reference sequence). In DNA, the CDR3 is TGTGCCAGCAGCTTGGGAGGGGGCGGGTACACTGAAGCTTTCTTT. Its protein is CASSLGGGGYTEAFF.

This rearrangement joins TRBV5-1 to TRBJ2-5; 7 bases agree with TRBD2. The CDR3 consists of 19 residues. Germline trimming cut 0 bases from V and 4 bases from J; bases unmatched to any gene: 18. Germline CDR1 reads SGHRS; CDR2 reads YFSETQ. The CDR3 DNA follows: TGCGCCAGCAGCTTGGACCCGGGGACTATCACTTTCGGTCGAGAGACCCAGTACTTC. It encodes CASSLDPGTITFGRETQYF.

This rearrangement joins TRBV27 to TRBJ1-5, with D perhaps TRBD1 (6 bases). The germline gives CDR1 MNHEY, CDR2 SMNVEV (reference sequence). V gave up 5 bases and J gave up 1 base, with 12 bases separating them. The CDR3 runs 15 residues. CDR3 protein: CASSPRRGSNQPQHF. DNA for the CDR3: TGTGCCAGCAGTCCCCGTAGGGGGAGCAATCAGCCCCAGCATTTT.

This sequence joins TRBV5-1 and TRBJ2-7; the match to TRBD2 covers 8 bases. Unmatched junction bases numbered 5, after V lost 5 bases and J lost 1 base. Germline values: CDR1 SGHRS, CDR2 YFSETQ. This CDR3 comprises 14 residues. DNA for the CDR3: TGCGCCAGCAGGCGGACTAGCCCTTCCTACGAGCAGTACTTC. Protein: CASRRTSPSYEQYF.

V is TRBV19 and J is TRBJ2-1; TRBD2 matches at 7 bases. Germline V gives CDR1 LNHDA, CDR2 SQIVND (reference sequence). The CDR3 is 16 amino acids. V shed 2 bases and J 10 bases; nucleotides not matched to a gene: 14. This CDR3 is CASSILAVTNQWEQFF. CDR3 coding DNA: TGTGCCAGTAGTATACTAGCGGTAACTAACCAATGGGAGCAGTTCTTC.